This T cell receptor (beta chain) is from a study of control samples from healthy donors and cancer patients. CDR1 is MNHEY and CDR2 is SMNVEV in the germline V gene (reference sequence). The CDR3 has 14 residues. V was clipped by 5 bases and J by 2 bases; unmatched bases: 3. TCRdb's copy holds only in-frame clones and misses some; the assay was immunoSEQ multiplex PCR. Among about 54,000 clones listed, 95% to 96% were seen once. J is TRBJ2-1 and V is TRBV27, with 7 bases aligning to TRBD2. Sequencing was carried out using blood. The clonotype comes from a woman aged 25 to 39 in good health. Written as DNA, the CDR3 is TGTGCCAGCAGTCCCGGGGGGACCTACAATGAGCAGTTCTTC. Amino acids: CASSPGGTYNEQFF.